Here is one T cell receptor beta chain with its context. Antigen specificity is unknown. The junction departs from germline at one end; a sequencing error may be responsible. The sample comes from a study of post-analysis software for immune sequencing data. Notes on the study in general: Batch-mates among the samples co-clustered strongly by F measure. TRBV segments more frequent in patients than in controls numbered roughly 5 and included TRBV5-6, TRBV5-1 and TRBV20-1.

Germline CDR1 is DFQATT and CDR2 is SNEGSKA (reference sequence). CDR3 length equals 14 residues. cDNA libraries of TCR beta carried unique molecular identifiers. TCRdb re-analysed the PCR reads in MiXCR, keeping a single row per CDR3 protein. The repertoire holds 380,000 or so distinct CDR3 sequences, with approximately 38% as singletons. The sample was blood. The V gene is TRBV20-1, the J gene TRBJ1-5, with D unclear. This sequence was found in a girl aged 10-17 years with multiple sclerosis. Written as DNA, the CDR3 is TGCAGTGCTAGAGATGACCGAAGCAATCAGCCCCGGCATTTT. The encoded protein is CSARDDRSNQPRHF.